A selection of T cell receptor beta chains follows, all from one sample in a study of cytomegalovirus exposure and HLA in healthy donors. TCRdb's copy holds only in-frame clones and misses some; the assay was immunoSEQ multiplex PCR. The sample consists of 150,000 to 180,000 clones, around 79% of them appearing once. Sample: PBMCs. Receptors originate from a man aged 18 to 30 in good health and CMV-seronegative. Each CDR3 is given with its conserved first and last residue.

V | CDR3
TRBV5-8 | CASSLDSSGAAYNEQFF
TRBV29-1 | CSVSASGQETQYF
TRBV5-4 | CASSLAGGGLNEQYF
TRBV7-8 | CASSLGTGTGESYTF
TRBV6-5 | CASSPGGEAFF
TRBV5-4 | CASNPGGRDTEAFF
TRBV6-1 | CASRGLAGNQETQYF
TRBV2 | CASRVGGDNYGYTF
TRBV11-1 | CASSLARGVRQETQYF
TRBV7-2 | CASSSTRSGELFF
TRBV5-1 | CASSFQGQGPETQYF
TRBV7-9 | CASSSQPGHLYGYTF
TRBV4-1 | CASSHYPDRAGELNGYTF
TRBV6-6 | CASSYGGADQPQHF
TRBV6-4 | CASTESGTGGGQPQHF
TRBV12-5 | CASGLSASGGGEQFF
TRBV9 | CASSGDGLAQETQYF
TRBV7-2 | CASSLSVGGIGRETQYF
TRBV6-1 | CASRTGTGQETQYF
TRBV10-1 | CASSEWIAGGRGEQFF
TRBV7-6 | CASSPRTGVMNTEAFF
TRBV19 | CASSLGARGAMDTQYF
TRBV11-3 | CASKELASGELFF
TRBV30 | CAWRRQGNTEAFF
TRBV6-5 | CASSHRQGNQPQHF
TRBV29-1 | CSVEEGGFEQYF
TRBV5-1 | CASSHGQGVLVFQETQYF
TRBV13 | CATQGGGHADTQYF
TRBV6-1 | CASSEAPGSQETQYF
TRBV2 | CASSLPGDRANYGYTF
TRBV2 | CASSATGGSGYGYTF
TRBV7-3 | CASSLGGGTEAFF
TRBV7-2 | CASSSGGEPQHF
TRBV5-4 | CASSFRGRSDTQYF
TRBV7-8 | CASSLTAWQGHSGNTIYF
TRBV7-9 | CASSLALAGGFYEQYF
TRBV11-2 | CASSLVRQGRGTDTQYF